This note documents a single TCR beta chain sequence. Antigen: not known. These data originate in a study of T cell responses to AZD1222 COVID-19 vaccine. Background on the study: Second-dose timings of about 4 or about 12 weeks were pooled. Study results and caveats: The sample set comprised mostly white British donors with more females, and clonal diversity was possibly underestimated. The reported proportion of spike-specific TCRs targeting unmutated variant regions was nearly half.

The V gene end was trimmed by 5 bases and the J gene end by 6 bases; junction bases not matched to a gene: 8. The CDR3 sequence is 14 residues long. Germline V gene lookup returns CDR1 GTSNPN and CDR2 SVGIG (reference sequence). Method: immunoSEQ multiplex PCR; TCRdb's copy keeps in-frame clones and lacks some. The sample holds 95,000 to 150,000 clones; about 90% are singletons and the top ten take over 1.5%. This sequence originates from an adult in good health. J is TRBJ2-3 and V is TRBV30; 10 bases align to TRBD2. The sequences come from peripheral blood, collected on day 0 of AZD1222 vaccination. The CDR3 bases are TGTGCCTGGTCCCAGGGGACTAGCGCCGATACGCAGTATTTT. As protein: CAWSQGTSADTQYF.